This TCR beta chain was sequenced during a study of cytomegalovirus exposure and HLA in healthy donors. Points from the study as a whole: Rare TCR sequences predominated, though certain public TCRs were found in many donors. With further analysis later on, most CMV-associated TCR beta chains appeared HLA-restricted.

Germline V CDR1 and CDR2: SGHAT, FQNNGV. Trimming shortened V by 11 bases and J by 2 bases, and 15 bases separated the two germline ends. The CDR3 totals 13 residues. Points on this clone: The antigen is undetermined.

PCR used 60 Vbeta primers and 13 Jbeta primers. This table comes from immunoSEQ multiplex PCR, and its TCRdb copy is limited to in-frame clones, with some not included. The sample comprises approximately 120,000 clones, roughly 75% of which are singletons, and more than 3% rests with the top ten. The sample was PBMCs. This TCR was recovered from a woman aged 45 to 65 in good health and CMV-seronegative. The chain uses TRBV11-2 and TRBJ2-5; D possibly corresponds to TRBD2 (6 bases). The CDR3 DNA is TGTGCCGGCCGGAGGGGCACTCAAGAGACCCAGTACTTC. It encodes CAGRRGTQETQYF.